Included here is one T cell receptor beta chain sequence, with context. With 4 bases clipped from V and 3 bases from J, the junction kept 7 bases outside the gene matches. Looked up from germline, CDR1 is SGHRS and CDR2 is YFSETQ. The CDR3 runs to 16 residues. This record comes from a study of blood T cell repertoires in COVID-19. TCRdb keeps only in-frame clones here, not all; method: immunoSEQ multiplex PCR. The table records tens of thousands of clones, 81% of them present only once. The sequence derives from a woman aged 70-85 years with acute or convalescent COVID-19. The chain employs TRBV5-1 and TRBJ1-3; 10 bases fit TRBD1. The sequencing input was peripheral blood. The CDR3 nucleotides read TGCGCCAGCAGCAGGATAGGGACAGGGGTTGGAAACACCATATATTTT. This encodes CASSRIGTGVGNTIYF.